Each of the 25 T cell receptor beta chains below was sequenced from the same sample in a study of beta chain features in type 1 diabetes. Study-wide results and limits: Patients with Type 1 diabetes showed moderately but significantly shorter TCRB CDR3s in all four CD4+ subsets.

All of the isolated RNA was reverse transcribed, so expressed TCRB transcripts were sequenced. Sequencing used immunoSEQ multiplex PCR; TCRdb keeps in-frame clones, though not all of them. This table holds 20,000 to 30,000 clones, 55% to 75% found once. Their cognate antigens are unknown. What was sequenced was Tregs from blood. The origin of the receptors is a man aged 18 to 30 with type 1 diabetes.

The V gene is TRBV2, the J gene TRBJ2-1; a weak D match, TRBD1 (6 bases). The length of the CDR3 is 15 residues. The ends were cut back, 0 bases at V and 2 bases at J, with 8 bases in the middle. The V gene's germline CDR1 is SNHLY and CDR2 FYNNEI. CDR3 region: CASSEAGAAYNEQFF. Here the CDR3 DNA reads TGTGCCAGCAGTGAAGCGGGGGCCGCCTACAATGAGCAGTTCTTC. Full variable domain (missing parts from reference TRBV2 and TRBJ2-1): EPEVTQTPSHQVTQMGQEVILRCVPISNHLYFYWYRQILGQKVEFLVSFYNNEISEKSEIFDDQFSVERPDGSNFTLKIRSTKLEDSAMYFCASSEAGAAYNEQFFGPGTRLTVL.

The V and J genes are TRBV6-1 and TRBJ1-5, with a tentative D call TRBD1 (5 bases). Trimming stripped 3 bases from V and 5 bases from J, with 11 bases between. CDR1 is MNHNS, CDR2 SASEGT, per germline. The CDR3 runs 14 residues. Written as DNA, the CDR3 is TGTGCCAGCAGTGACGGTTTCAGGGATCAGCCCCAGCATTTT. Residues: CASSDGFRDQPQHF.

In this sample, this clone turned up a few times. The chain has TRBV28 and TRBJ2-1; D is unresolved. The germline gives CDR1 MDHEN, CDR2 SYDVKM. The V end lost 3 bases, the J end lost 12 bases, and 12 bases lay between the germline ends. This CDR3 region has 12 residues. This CDR3 reads CASSFKWSGQFF. The CDR3, as DNA: TGTGCCAGCAGTTTCAAGTGGAGTGGGCAGTTCTTC.

This clone has only a few counts. This sequence joins TRBV29-1 and TRBJ2-1; D possibly corresponds to TRBD1 (6 bases). The CDR3 spans 12 residues. Trimming stripped 6 bases from V and 6 bases from J, with 12 bases between. The germline V gene encodes CDR1 SQVTM and CDR2 ANQGSEA. CDR3 in amino acids: CSVRRGSNEQFF. In nucleotides, the CDR3 is TGCAGCGTCCGAAGGGGGTCCAATGAGCAGTTCTTC.

The J gene is TRBJ1-5, the V gene TRBV6-5, with 7 bases matching TRBD1. The germline CDR1 and CDR2 sequences are MNHEY and SVGAGI. The CDR3 sequence is 13 residues long. Trimming at V came to 4 bases and at J to 6 bases, leaving 3 bases not matched to a gene. DNA for the CDR3: TGTGCCAGCAGTTCACAGGGGACTCAGCCCCAGCATTTT. Translated: CASSSQGTQPQHF.

V and J are TRBV7-9 and TRBJ2-2; D possibly corresponds to TRBD2 (7 bases). The CDR3 consists of 16 residues. Germline CDR1 is SEHNR and CDR2 is FQNEAQ (reference sequence). V shed 3 bases and J shed 4 bases, with 15 bases lying between them. Written as DNA, the CDR3 is TGTGCCAGCAGCTTCGCGGGGGCACCGGGCACCGGGGAGCTGTTTTTT. Its protein is CASSFAGAPGTGELFF.

This clone has only a few counts. The chain couples TRBV18 to TRBJ1-1, with TRBD1 matching 8 bases. Trimming cost V 10 bases and J 2 bases; bases outside gene matches: 6. CDR1 is KGHSH and CDR2 is LQKENI in the germline V gene. The length of the CDR3 is 13 residues. The CDR3 DNA is TGTGCCACCCGGGGACAGGCAAACACTGAAGCTTTCTTT. Translated: CATRGQANTEAFF.

This clone was detected once. V usage is TRBV10-2 and J usage is TRBJ2-1, with D hard to call. Germline lookup yields CDR1 WSHSY and CDR2 SAAADI. The length of the CDR3 is 14 residues. V shed 6 bases and J shed 2 bases, with 11 bases lying between them. This chain's CDR3 is CASRAGRTYNEQFF. The DNA for the CDR3 is TGCGCCAGCAGGGCCGGCAGGACCTACAATGAGCAGTTCTTC.

This chain joins TRBV5-4 and TRBJ2-5; TRBD2 agrees at 11 bases. There are 15 residues in the CDR3. V lost 4 bases to trimming and J lost 5 bases; unmatched junction nucleotides: 7. CDR1 is SGHNT, CDR2 YYREEE, per germline (reference sequence). CDR3 region: CASSATSGVFETQYF. The CDR3, as DNA: TGTGCCAGCAGCGCGACTAGCGGGGTTTTTGAGACCCAGTACTTC.

This chain uses TRBV2 with TRBJ2-7; 9 positions agree with TRBD1. Germline values: CDR1 SNHLY, CDR2 FYNNEI. There are 15 residues in the CDR3. V dropped 3 bases and J dropped 3; count of bases not matched to a gene: 6. The CDR3 loop reads CASSDLRTGVYEQYF. DNA of the CDR3: TGTGCCAGCAGTGACCTAAGGACAGGGGTCTACGAGCAGTACTTC. Drawing the rest from reference TRBV2 and TRBJ2-7, the complete variable domain is EPEVTQTPSHQVTQMGQEVILRCVPISNHLYFYWYRQILGQKVEFLVSFYNNEISEKSEIFDDQFSVERPDGSNFTLKIRSTKLEDSAMYFCASSDLRTGVYEQYFGPGTRLTVT.

The chain has TRBV9 and TRBJ2-1; TRBD2 agrees at 10 bases. Germline CDR1 and CDR2: SGDLS and YYNGEE. The CDR3 is made up of 16 amino acids. V gave up 2 bases and J gave up 9 bases; unmatched junction bases: 11. CDR3 protein: CASSVLSGRERGEQFF. CDR3 sequence (DNA): TGTGCCAGCAGCGTCCTGAGCGGGAGGGAGCGGGGTGAGCAGTTCTTC.

The J gene is TRBJ2-6, the V gene TRBV6-1; D gene unclear. Trimming took off 5 bases at V and 4 bases at J, with 9 bases between the two ends. The CDR3 is made up of 14 amino acids. Germline V gene sequence: CDR1 MNHNS, CDR2 SASEGT. Written as DNA, the CDR3 is TGTGCCAGCAGTTCCGTATCCGGGGCCAACGTCCTGACTTTC. This encodes CASSSVSGANVLTF.

The genes are TRBV29-1 and TRBJ2-3; D is perhaps TRBD1 (6 bases). V was trimmed by 4 bases and J by 0 bases, leaving 11 bases between them. The germline gives CDR1 SQVTM, CDR2 ANQGSEA. This CDR3 has 14 residues. The CDR3 loop reads CSVAAGQSTDTQYF. Written as DNA, the CDR3 is TGCAGCGTTGCCGCAGGACAGAGCACAGATACGCAGTATTTT.

This clone was seen a handful of times. The chain uses TRBV18 and TRBJ1-1, with TRBD1 matching 10 bases. V gave up 4 bases and J gave up 1 base; unmatched junction bases: 6. Looked up from germline, CDR1 is KGHSH and CDR2 is LQKENI. The CDR3 runs to 16 residues. CDR3 DNA: TGTGCCAGCTCACGCTGGACAGGGGGGAAGAACACTGAAGCTTTCTTT. Translation: CASSRWTGGKNTEAFF.

With respect to this clone: One junction end disagrees with the germline gene, perhaps due to a read error. The chain links TRBV18 to TRBJ1-1; 7 nucleotides match TRBD1. CDR3 length equals 16 residues. Germline CDR1 is KGHSH and CDR2 is LQKENI. The CDR3 is CAGSPHAGTANTEAFF. As DNA, the CDR3 is TGTGCCGGCTCACCACACGCGGGGACAGCGAACACTGAAGCTTTCTTT.

The CDR3 here is CASSLGQGASGELFF. CDR3 bases: TGTGCCAGCAGCCTTGGACAGGGGGCATCCGGGGAGCTGTTTTTT. This chain uses TRBV5-4 with TRBJ2-2; 11 nucleotides match TRBD1. V lost 4 bases, J lost 6 bases, and 5 bases stayed unmatched. The CDR3 consists of 15 residues. Germline V gives CDR1 SGHNT, CDR2 YYREEE (reference sequence).

J is TRBJ2-1 and V is TRBV28, with 9 positions matching TRBD2. The CDR3 extends over 17 amino acids. With V trimmed by 3 bases and J by 7 bases, 13 bases remained unmatched. The germline V gene encodes CDR1 MDHEN and CDR2 SYDVKM. The CDR3, as DNA: TGTGCCAGCAGTTTCCCGAGGCGTAGCGGGAGCCGGAATGAGCAGTTCTTC. Its translation: CASSFPRRSGSRNEQFF.

In its sample, this clone was seen a few times. The chain uses TRBV5-1 and TRBJ1-1; D not certain. Germline assignment: CDR1 SGHRS and CDR2 YFSETQ. This CDR3 contains 13 residues. The V and J ends lost 0 bases and 4 bases respectively, with 7 bases between them. The CDR3 is CASSLDPGTEAFF. CDR3 DNA: TGCGCCAGCAGCTTGGATCCGGGCACTGAAGCTTTCTTT.

This clone was recorded a few times. The chain employs TRBV28 and TRBJ2-4, with D possibly being TRBD2 (5 bases). This CDR3 contains 16 residues. Trimming removed 3 bases from V and 1 base from J, with 13 bases in between. Germline CDR1 and CDR2: MDHEN and SYDVKM. Here the CDR3 reads CASSFTGYLAKNIQYF. The CDR3 DNA follows: TGTGCCAGCAGTTTTACGGGGTACTTGGCCAAAAACATTCAGTACTTC. The full variable domain, in which reference TRBV28 and TRBJ2-4 provide the parts outside the CDR3, is DVKVTQSSRYLVKRTGEKVFLECVQDMDHENMFWYRQDPGLGLRLIYFSYDVKMKEKGDIPEGYSVSREKKERFSLILESASTNQTSMYLCASSFTGYLAKNIQYFGAGTRLSVL.

The CDR3 protein is CAWSVVRRTWPIGKNTEAFF. The CDR3, as DNA: TGTGCCTGGAGTGTAGTTCGGAGGACTTGGCCAATAGGAAAGAACACTGAAGCTTTCTTT. The chain recombines TRBV30 with TRBJ1-1, with D unresolved. CDR1 is GTSNPN and CDR2 is SVGIG in the germline V gene (reference sequence). Trimming took off 0 bases at V and 1 base at J, with 27 bases between the two ends. The CDR3 runs 20 residues.

In this sample, this clone turned up a few times. This chain joins TRBV5-5 and TRBJ1-5, with D tentatively TRBD1 (6 bases). CDR1 is SGHKS and CDR2 is YYEKEE in the germline V gene (reference sequence). The CDR3 runs 14 residues. Trimming stripped 1 base from V and 4 bases from J, with 9 bases between. The CDR3 region is CASSLRGGNQPQHF. The CDR3 nucleotides are TGTGCCAGCAGCTTGAGAGGGGGAAATCAGCCCCAGCATTTT.

This clone was counted a few times. The gene calls are TRBV7-9 and TRBJ2-7; 9 bases fit TRBD1. Germline trimming cut 5 bases from V and 2 bases from J; bases unmatched to any gene: 4. Per germline, CDR1 SEHNR and CDR2 FQNEAQ (reference sequence). CDR3 length equals 14 residues. CDR3 loop: CASSRDRVAYEQYF. Here the CDR3 DNA reads TGTGCCAGCAGCCGGGACAGGGTAGCCTACGAGCAGTACTTC.

V is TRBV7-2 and J is TRBJ2-5; TRBD1 matches 7 bases. The germline gives CDR1 SGHTA, CDR2 FQGNSA. The CDR3 length is 14 residues. V trimming: 5 bases; J trimming: 5 bases; junction bases outside the gene matches: 8. In DNA form, the CDR3 reads TGTGCCAGCAGCCCGTGGACAGGAACCGAGACCCAGTACTTC. Amino acids: CASSPWTGTETQYF.

J is TRBJ2-6 and V is TRBV4-1, with D maybe TRBD1 (5 bases). There are 15 residues in the CDR3. CDR1 MGHRA and CDR2 YSYEKL come from the germline V gene. V lost 5 bases and J 0 bases, leaving 8 bases between the germline ends. The CDR3 DNA is TGCGCCAGCAGCTTCCAGGGCTCTGGGGCCAACGTCCTGACTTTC. Protein sequence: CASSFQGSGANVLTF.

The chain has TRBV9 and TRBJ2-5; 15 positions agree with TRBD2. Germline CDR1 SGDLS, CDR2 YYNGEE. With V trimmed by 2 bases and J by 5 bases, 7 bases remained unmatched. This CDR3 region has 17 residues. CDR3: CASSVGLAGGTRETQYF. CDR3 nucleotide sequence: TGTGCCAGCAGCGTCGGACTAGCGGGGGGGACTAGGGAGACCCAGTACTTC.